This T cell receptor beta chain is from a study of blood T cell repertoires in COVID-19. With 3 bases removed from V and 5 bases from J, the gap between germline ends came to 16 bases. This CDR3 has 15 amino acids. Germline assignment: CDR1 SGHAT and CDR2 FQNNGV. Exposed enrollees had met someone with a PCR-confirmed or clinician-diagnosed COVID-19 case at some point within the 2 weeks before study entry. Assay used: immunoSEQ multiplex PCR; TCRdb lists only in-frame clones, some missing. The data show approximately 200,000 clones, approximately 88% seen once. The sequence derives from a woman in her twenties or thirties who had been exposed to COVID-19. This chain links TRBV11-2 with TRBJ1-1; tentative D call: TRBD1 (6 bases). Sequenced: PBMCs or T cells enriched from blood (not recorded which). The CDR3 region is CASSLGARVGTEAFF. For the CDR3, the DNA is TGTGCCAGCAGCTTGGGGGCCAGGGTAGGTACTGAAGCTTTCTTT.